This T cell receptor beta chain was recorded in a study of blood T cell repertoires in COVID-19. Study in general: Sources were T cells, B-cell-depleted T cells, or PBMCs; the material itself was cDNA or gDNA.

V trimming: 2 bases; J trimming: 7 bases; junction bases outside the gene matches: 2. The length of the CDR3 is 13 residues. Germline V lookup: CDR1 MNHEY, CDR2 SMNVEV (reference sequence). TCRdb's copy holds only in-frame clones and misses some; the assay was immunoSEQ multiplex PCR. The profile shows roughly 80,000 clones, approximately 78% of them singletons. The chain recombines TRBV27 with TRBJ2-1; 7 nucleotides align to TRBD1. Sequenced material: peripheral blood. The source of this sequence is a human donor in a cohort sampled during active COVID-19. CDR3 DNA: TGTGCCAGCAGTTTAAACAGGGGTAATGAGCAGTTCTTC. Amino acid sequence: CASSLNRGNEQFF.